One T cell receptor beta chain is described in this entry. CDR3 size: 14 residues. The germline V gene has CDR1 MNHEY and CDR2 SVGAGI. After removal of 7 bases from V and 5 bases from J, the junction contained 10 bases not matched to a gene. This entry comes from a study of blood T cell repertoires in COVID-19. This table comes from immunoSEQ multiplex PCR, and its TCRdb copy is limited to in-frame clones, with some not included. The sample gives over 200,000 clones, approximately 91% of which show up once; about 0.64% is in the top ten. The J gene is TRBJ1-2, the V gene TRBV6-5; 7 bases align to TRBD1. The sequencing sample was made of peripheral blood. The source of this sequence is a human donor in a cohort sampled during active COVID-19. Written as DNA, the CDR3 is TGTGCCAGCACGGCGGGACAGAGATTTTATGGCTACACCTTC. Translation: CASTAGQRFYGYTF.